This TCR beta chain was captured by sequencing in a study of T cells in Graves' hyperthyroidism and ophthalmopathy. Study-wide results and limits: Most thyroid-expanded clonotypes above 0.001 were also found in blood.

Using RNA transcripts as the source, TCR beta CDR3 regions were amplified. Primed by the HTBI set, a first-round RT-PCR was run on the TCR CDR3. MiXCR, applied by TCRdb to the multiplex PCR reads, yields one record per CDR3 protein. The sample holds fewer than 650,000 distinct CDR3 sequences, around 43% seen once. Pregnant or lactating patients were excluded, as were those with uncontrolled infection or other autoimmune disease. Diagnosing involved the use of clinical symptoms, serum thyroxine and TRAb, thyroid ultrasound and orbital computed tomography. About this clonotype: The antigen remains undetermined. No conserved phenylalanine or tryptophan is present at the end of the CDR3, so a read error is the likely explanation. It is unclear where the CDR3 begins or ends on the DNA, so no DNA is shown, and the CDR3 is as TCRdb lists it.

Sample: peripheral blood or thyroid tissue (not recorded which). This sequence was found in an adult woman with Graves' disease, either hyperthyroidism or ophthalmopathy (not recorded which).

This chain's CDR3 is CASSQSSE. This chain links TRBV7-9 with TRBJ1-1. Both ends counted, the CDR3 spans 8 residues. The germline V gene has CDR1 SEHNR and CDR2 FQNEAQ (reference sequence).